The T cell receptor (beta chain) described here comes from a study of T-cell memory formation after mild COVID-19. V lost 1 base and J lost 4, with 2 bases in between. In germline, CDR1 is SEHNR, CDR2 FQNEAQ (reference sequence). The CDR3 covers 12 residues. Study findings and constraints: There were some responding clones in pre-infection memory, which suggested that cross-reactive memory had joined.

This clonotype has a count of ten or more. What it recognizes is unknown. The 5'RACE method, run with constant-segment primers, produced TCR alpha and TCR beta cDNA libraries (carrying sample barcodes and UMIs). From the 5' RACE reads, TCRdb called clonotypes with MiXCR, one entry per CDR3 protein. The profile shows hundreds of thousands of distinct CDR3 sequences, 20% of them singletons. V gene TRBV7-9 combines with J gene TRBJ2-1; no reliable D call. This receptor was taken from an adult woman who had mild COVID-19 (a few samples of this study predate the infection). Cell type and time point are not known. Sequencing used PBMCs or a T cell subset sorted from them (not recorded which). CDR3 protein: CASSLGYNEQFF. The CDR3 DNA follows: TGTGCCAGCAGCTTAGGGTACAATGAGCAGTTCTTC. Together with reference TRBV7-9 and TRBJ2-1, the CDR3 gives the full variable domain: DTGVSQNPRHKITKRGQNVTFRCDPISEHNRLYWYRQTLGQGPEFLTYFQNEAQLEKSRLLSDRFSAERPKGSFSTLEIQRTEQGDSAMYLCASSLGYNEQFFGPGTRLTVL.